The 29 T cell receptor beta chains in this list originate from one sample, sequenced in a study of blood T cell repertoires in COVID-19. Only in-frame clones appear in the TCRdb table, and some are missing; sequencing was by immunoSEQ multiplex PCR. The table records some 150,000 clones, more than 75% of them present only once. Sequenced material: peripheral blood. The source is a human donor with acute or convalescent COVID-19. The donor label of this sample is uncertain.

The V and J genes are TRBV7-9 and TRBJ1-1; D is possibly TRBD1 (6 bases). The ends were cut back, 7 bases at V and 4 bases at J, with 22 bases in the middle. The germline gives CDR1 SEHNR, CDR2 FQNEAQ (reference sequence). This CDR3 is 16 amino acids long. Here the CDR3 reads CASIIPPGEGGTEAFF. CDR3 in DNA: TGTGCCAGCATAATTCCACCTGGGGAAGGGGGCACTGAAGCTTTCTTT. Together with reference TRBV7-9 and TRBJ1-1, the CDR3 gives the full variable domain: DTGVSQNPRHKITKRGQNVTFRCDPISEHNRLYWYRQTLGQGPEFLTYFQNEAQLEKSRLLSDRFSAERPKGSFSTLEIQRTEQGDSAMYLCASIIPPGEGGTEAFFGQGTRLTVV.

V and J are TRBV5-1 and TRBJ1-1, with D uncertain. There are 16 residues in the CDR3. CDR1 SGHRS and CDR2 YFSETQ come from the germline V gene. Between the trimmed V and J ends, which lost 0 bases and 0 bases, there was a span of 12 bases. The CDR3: CASSLEIGRLNTEAFF. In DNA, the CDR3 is TGCGCCAGCAGCTTGGAAATTGGCAGATTGAACACTGAAGCTTTCTTT.

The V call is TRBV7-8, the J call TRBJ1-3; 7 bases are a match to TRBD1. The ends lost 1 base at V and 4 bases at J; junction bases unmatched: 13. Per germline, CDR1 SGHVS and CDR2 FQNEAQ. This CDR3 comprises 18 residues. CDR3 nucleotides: TGTGCCAGCAGCTTAGAAGGACCCGGGACAGTCTTCGGAAACACCATATATTTT. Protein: CASSLEGPGTVFGNTIYF. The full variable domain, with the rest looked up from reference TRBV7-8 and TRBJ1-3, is GAGVSQSPRYKVAKRGQDVALRCDPISGHVSLFWYQQALGQGPEFLTYFQNEAQLDKSGLPSDRFFAERPEGSVSTLKIQRTQQEDSAVYLCASSLEGPGTVFGNTIYFGEGSWLTVV.

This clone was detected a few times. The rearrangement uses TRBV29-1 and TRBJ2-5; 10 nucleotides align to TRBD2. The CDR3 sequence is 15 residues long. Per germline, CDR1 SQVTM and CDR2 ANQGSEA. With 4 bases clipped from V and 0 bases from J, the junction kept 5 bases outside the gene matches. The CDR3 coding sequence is TGCAGCGTTGTTTGGCTAGCGGGGGACCAAGAGACCCAGTACTTC. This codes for CSVVWLAGDQETQYF.

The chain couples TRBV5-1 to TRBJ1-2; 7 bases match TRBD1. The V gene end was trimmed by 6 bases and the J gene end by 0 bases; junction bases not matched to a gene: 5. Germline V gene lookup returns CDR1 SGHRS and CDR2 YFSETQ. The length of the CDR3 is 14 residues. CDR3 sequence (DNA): TGCGCCAGCACGGAGGGGGCGGCTAACTATGGCTACACCTTC. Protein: CASTEGAANYGYTF.

CDR3 amino acids: CASSLQPRQAGGQEFF. The CDR3 coding sequence is TGTGCCAGCAGCCTCCAACCCAGGCAGGCGGGGGGGCAAGAGTTCTTC. The genes are TRBV7-3 and TRBJ2-1; 9 nucleotides agree with TRBD2. CDR1 SGHTA and CDR2 FQGTGA come from the germline V gene. Trimming took 5 bases from V and 14 from J; bases not matched to a gene: 19. This CDR3 is 16 amino acids long.

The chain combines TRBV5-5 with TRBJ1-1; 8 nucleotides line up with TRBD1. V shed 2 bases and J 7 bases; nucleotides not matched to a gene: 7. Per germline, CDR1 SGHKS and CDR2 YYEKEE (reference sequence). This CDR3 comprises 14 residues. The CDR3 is CASSFTGTGREAFF. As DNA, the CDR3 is TGTGCCAGCAGCTTCACCGGGACAGGTCGTGAAGCTTTCTTT.

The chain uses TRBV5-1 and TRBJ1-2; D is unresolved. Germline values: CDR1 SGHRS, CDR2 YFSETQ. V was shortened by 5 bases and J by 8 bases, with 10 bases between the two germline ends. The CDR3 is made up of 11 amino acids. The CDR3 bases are TGCGCCAGCAGAGAGGATGAAGGCTACACCTTC. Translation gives CASREDEGYTF.

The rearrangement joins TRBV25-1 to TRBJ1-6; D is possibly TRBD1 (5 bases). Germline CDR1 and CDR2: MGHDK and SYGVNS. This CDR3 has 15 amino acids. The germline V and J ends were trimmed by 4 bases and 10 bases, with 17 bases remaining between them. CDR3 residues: CASSGLGVGHSPLHF. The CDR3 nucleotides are TGTGCCAGCAGTGGACTTGGAGTAGGACACTCACCCCTCCACTTT. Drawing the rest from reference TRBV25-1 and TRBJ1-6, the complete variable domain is EADIYQTPRYLVIGTGKKITLECSQTMGHDKMYWYQQDPGMELHLIHYSYGVNSTEKGDLSSESTVSRIRTEHFPLTLESARPSHTSQYLCASSGLGVGHSPLHFGNGTRLTVT.

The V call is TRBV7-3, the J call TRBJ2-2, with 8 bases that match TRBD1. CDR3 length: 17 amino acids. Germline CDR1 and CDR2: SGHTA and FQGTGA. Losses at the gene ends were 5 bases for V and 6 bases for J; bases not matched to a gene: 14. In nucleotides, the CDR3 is TGTGCCAGCAGCCAGGGGGGAGGACAGGGAGAGGCCGGGGAGCTGTTTTTT. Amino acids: CASSQGGGQGEAGELFF.

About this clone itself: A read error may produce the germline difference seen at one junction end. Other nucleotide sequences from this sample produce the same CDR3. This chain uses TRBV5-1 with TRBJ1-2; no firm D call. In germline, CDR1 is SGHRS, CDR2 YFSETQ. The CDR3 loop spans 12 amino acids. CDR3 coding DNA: TGCGCCAGCAGCCTTCAGGATGATGGCTACACCTTT. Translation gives CASSLQDDGYTF.

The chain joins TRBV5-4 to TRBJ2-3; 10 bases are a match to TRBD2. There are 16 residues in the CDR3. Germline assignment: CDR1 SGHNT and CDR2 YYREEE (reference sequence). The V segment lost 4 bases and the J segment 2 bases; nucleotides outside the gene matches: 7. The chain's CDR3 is CASSRGTSEYTDTQYF. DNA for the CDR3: TGTGCCAGCAGCCGCGGGACTAGCGAGTACACAGATACGCAGTATTTT.

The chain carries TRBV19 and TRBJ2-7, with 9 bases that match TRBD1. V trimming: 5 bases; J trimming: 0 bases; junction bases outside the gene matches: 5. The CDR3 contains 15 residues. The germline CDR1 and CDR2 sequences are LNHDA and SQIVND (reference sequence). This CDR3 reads CASSAGTGNSYEQYF. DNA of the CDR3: TGTGCCAGTAGTGCCGGGACAGGGAACTCCTACGAGCAGTACTTC.

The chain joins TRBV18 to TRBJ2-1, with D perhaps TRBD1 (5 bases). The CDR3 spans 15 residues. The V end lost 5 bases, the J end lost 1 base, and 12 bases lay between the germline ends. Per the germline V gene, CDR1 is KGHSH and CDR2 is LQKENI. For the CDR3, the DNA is TGTGCCAGCTCAGCCCAGGGCTATTCCTACAATGAGCAGTTCTTC. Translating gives CASSAQGYSYNEQFF.

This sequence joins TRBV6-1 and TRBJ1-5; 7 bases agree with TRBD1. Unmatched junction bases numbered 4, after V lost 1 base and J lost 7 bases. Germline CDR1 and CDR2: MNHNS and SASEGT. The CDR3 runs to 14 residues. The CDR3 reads CASSEEGGGQPQHF. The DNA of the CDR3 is TGTGCCAGCAGTGAAGAAGGGGGCGGGCAGCCCCAGCATTTT.

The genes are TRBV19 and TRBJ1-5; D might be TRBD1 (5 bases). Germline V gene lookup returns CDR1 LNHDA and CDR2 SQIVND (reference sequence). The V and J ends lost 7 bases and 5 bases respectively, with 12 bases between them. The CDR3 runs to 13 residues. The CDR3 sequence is CASTIRGDQPQHF. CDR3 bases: TGTGCCAGTACGATTAGGGGCGATCAGCCCCAGCATTTT.

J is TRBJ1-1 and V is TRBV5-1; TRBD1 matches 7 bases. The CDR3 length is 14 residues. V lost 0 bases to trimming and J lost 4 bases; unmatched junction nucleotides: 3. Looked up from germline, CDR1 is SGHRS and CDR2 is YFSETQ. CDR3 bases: TGCGCCAGCAGCTTGGCGCCAGGGGGCACTGAAGCTTTCTTT. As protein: CASSLAPGGTEAFF.

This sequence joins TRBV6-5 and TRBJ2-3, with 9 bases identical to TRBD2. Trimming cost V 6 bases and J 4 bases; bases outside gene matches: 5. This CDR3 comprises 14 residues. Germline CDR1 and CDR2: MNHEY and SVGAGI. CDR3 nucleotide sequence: TGTGCCAGCAGGCAGACTAGCGGATCAGATACGCAGTATTTT. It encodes CASRQTSGSDTQYF.

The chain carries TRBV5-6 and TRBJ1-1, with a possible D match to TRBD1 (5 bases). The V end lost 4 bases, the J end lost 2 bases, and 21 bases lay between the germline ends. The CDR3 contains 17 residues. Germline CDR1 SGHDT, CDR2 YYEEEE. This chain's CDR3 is CASSGARERGKNTEAFF. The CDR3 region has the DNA TGTGCCAGCAGCGGCGCGAGGGAGCGGGGGAAAAACACTGAAGCTTTCTTT.

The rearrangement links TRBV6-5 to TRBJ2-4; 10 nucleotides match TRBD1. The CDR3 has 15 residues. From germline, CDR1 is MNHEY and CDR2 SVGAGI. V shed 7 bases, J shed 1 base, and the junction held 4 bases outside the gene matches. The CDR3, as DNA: TGTGCCAGCACCGACAGGGGGCTGGCCAAAAACATTCAGTACTTC. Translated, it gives CASTDRGLAKNIQYF.

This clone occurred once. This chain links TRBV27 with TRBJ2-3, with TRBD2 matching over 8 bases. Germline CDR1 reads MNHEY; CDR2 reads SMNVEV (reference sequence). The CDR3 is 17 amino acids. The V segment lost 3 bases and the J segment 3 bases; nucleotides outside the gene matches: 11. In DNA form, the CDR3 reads TGTGCCAGCAGTTTTTCTGTGTTGGCGGGGGGAACAGATACGCAGTATTTT. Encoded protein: CASSFSVLAGGTDTQYF.

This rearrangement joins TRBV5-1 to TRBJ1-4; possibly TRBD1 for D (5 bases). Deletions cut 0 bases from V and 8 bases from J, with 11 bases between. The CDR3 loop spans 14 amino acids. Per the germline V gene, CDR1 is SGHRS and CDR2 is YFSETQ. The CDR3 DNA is TGCGCCAGCAGCTTGGTTCCGACAGACGAAAAACTGTTTTTT. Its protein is CASSLVPTDEKLFF.

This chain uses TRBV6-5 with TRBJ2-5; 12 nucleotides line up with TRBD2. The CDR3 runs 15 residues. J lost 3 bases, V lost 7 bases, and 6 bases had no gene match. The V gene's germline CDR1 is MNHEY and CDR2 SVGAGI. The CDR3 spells CASIRASGGEETQYF. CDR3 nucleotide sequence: TGTGCCAGCATACGAGCTAGCGGGGGGGAAGAGACCCAGTACTTC.

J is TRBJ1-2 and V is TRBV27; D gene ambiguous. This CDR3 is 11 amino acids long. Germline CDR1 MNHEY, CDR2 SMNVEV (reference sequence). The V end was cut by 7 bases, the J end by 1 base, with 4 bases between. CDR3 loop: CASTLNYGYTF. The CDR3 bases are TGTGCCAGCACCCTTAACTATGGCTACACCTTC.

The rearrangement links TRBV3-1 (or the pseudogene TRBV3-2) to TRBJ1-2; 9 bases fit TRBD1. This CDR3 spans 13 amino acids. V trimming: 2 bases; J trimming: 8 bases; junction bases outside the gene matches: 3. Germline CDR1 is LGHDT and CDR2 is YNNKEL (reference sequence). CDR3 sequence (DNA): TGTGCCAGCAGCCAACGGGGACAGGGCGGCTACACCTTC. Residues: CASSQRGQGGYTF.

This CDR3 is CATSEGAQPQHF. The CDR3 DNA reads as TGTGCCACCAGTGAAGGGGCTCAGCCCCAGCATTTT. This chain links TRBV24-1 with TRBJ1-5; D may be TRBD1 (5 bases). The V end was cut by 4 bases, the J end by 6 bases, with 6 bases between. This CDR3 contains 12 residues. CDR1 and CDR2 (germline): KGHDR, SFDVKD.

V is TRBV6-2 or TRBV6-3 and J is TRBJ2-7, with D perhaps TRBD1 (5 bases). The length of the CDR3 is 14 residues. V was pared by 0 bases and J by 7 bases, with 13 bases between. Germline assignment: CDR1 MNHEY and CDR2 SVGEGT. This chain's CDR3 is CASSYSQGSFEQYF. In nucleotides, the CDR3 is TGTGCCAGCAGTTACTCGCAGGGTTCGTTTGAGCAGTACTTC.

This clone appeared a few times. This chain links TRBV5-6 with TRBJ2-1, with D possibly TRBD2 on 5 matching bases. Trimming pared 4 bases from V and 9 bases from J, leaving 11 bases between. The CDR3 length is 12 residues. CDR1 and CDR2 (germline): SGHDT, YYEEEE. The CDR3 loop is CASSPRAGEQFF. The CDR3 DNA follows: TGTGCCAGCAGCCCCCGGGCGGGTGAGCAGTTCTTC.

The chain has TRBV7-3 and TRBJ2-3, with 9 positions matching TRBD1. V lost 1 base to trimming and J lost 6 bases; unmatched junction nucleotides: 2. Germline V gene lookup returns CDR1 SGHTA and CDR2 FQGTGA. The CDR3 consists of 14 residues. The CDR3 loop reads CASSLKGQGDTQYF. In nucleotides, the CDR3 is TGTGCCAGCAGCTTAAAGGGACAGGGTGATACGCAGTATTTT. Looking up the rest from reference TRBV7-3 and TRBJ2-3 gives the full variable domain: GAGVSQTPSNKVTEKGKYVELRCDPISGHTALYWYRQSLGQGPEFLIYFQGTGAADDSGLPNDRFFAVRPEGSVSTLKIQRTERGDSAVYLCASSLKGQGDTQYFGPGTRLTVL.